The present entry profiles one TCR beta chain with its context. As handled by the study authors: Amplification of reference gene primers provided the estimated nucleated cell counts. Measured with immunoSEQ multiplex PCR; TCRdb has only the in-frame clones, and not every one. V, J and clone size derive from that table, while D and trimming were established from the DNA sequence. The table lists some 13,000 clones, approximately 86% of them singletons. These data are taken from a study of blood T cell repertoires in COVID-19. Study details: Samples representing acute and convalescent COVID-19 were sourced from the United States, Italy and Spain. T cells, B-cell-depleted T cells, or PBMCs provided the cDNA or gDNA that served as material.

The V and J ends lost 9 bases and 3 bases, in that order; junction bases with no gene match: 0. The CDR3 length is 11 residues. The V gene's germline CDR1 is SNHLY and CDR2 FYNNEI. The chain uses TRBV2 and TRBJ2-7; 9 bases are shared with TRBD2. This clonotype was obtained from an older man with acute or convalescent COVID-19. Sample: peripheral blood. The CDR3 loop reads CASSGGYEQYF. CDR3 nucleotides: TGTGCCAGTAGCGGGGGCTACGAGCAGTACTTC.